Shown below are 32 T cell receptor beta chains from a single sample sequenced in a study of blood T cells in healthy people across ages. It was with a sample-barcoded 5' primer and a J-beta primer mix that a second PCR of about 7 to 12 cycles was run. MiXCR was run by TCRdb on the 5' RACE reads, yielding one entry per CDR3 protein. The sample records over 1,500,000 distinct CDR3 sequences, about two fifths being singletons. The sample was blood. The receptors come from a human donor in good health.

This clonotype was seen more than once but under ten times. This rearrangement joins TRBV11-3 to TRBJ2-7; TRBD2 aligns across 8 bases. V shed 0 bases and J 4 bases; nucleotides not matched to a gene: 5. CDR1 is SGHNT and CDR2 is YENEEA in the germline V gene. This CDR3 has 15 amino acids. CDR3 DNA sequence: TGTGCCAGCAGCTTAGATCGGGAGGGGCGGTACGAGCAGTACTTC. Encoded protein: CASSLDREGRYEQYF.

This chain connects TRBV20-1 to TRBJ1-2; a possible D gene is TRBD1 (5 bases). The CDR3 is made up of 12 amino acids. Germline CDR1 is DFQATT and CDR2 is SNEGSKA (reference sequence). The CDR3: CRATVSNYGYTF. The CDR3 DNA reads as TGCAGGGCGACAGTTTCTAACTATGGCTACACCTTC.

This rearrangement joins TRBV14 to TRBJ2-3; the D gene is possibly TRBD1 (6 bases). CDR1 and CDR2 from the germline V gene are SGHDN and FVKESK. This CDR3 is 13 amino acids long. Trimming shortened V by 2 bases and J by 5 bases, and 8 bases separated the two germline ends. The CDR3, as DNA: TGTGCCAGCAGCCAACAGGGGCGAGATACGCAGTATTTT. Its translation is CASSQQGRDTQYF.

This clonotype was seen a handful of times. The chain is built from TRBV7-2 and TRBJ1-4, with a weak D call TRBD1 (5 bases). V lost 3 bases, J lost 8 bases, and 16 bases lay in between. This CDR3 is 15 amino acids long. The germline V gene has CDR1 SGHTA and CDR2 FQGNSA. This CDR3 is CASSLGVGGDEKLFF. The CDR3 DNA follows: TGTGCCAGCAGCTTGGGAGTCGGAGGGGACGAAAAACTGTTTTTT.

V usage is TRBV2 and J usage is TRBJ2-5, with TRBD1 identical over 8 bases. The ends lost 7 bases at V and 4 bases at J; junction bases unmatched: 8. CDR3 length: 14 amino acids. Germline V gives CDR1 SNHLY, CDR2 FYNNEI. For the CDR3, the DNA is TGTGCCAGCACCCTTTGGGACAGGTCAGAGACCCAGTACTTC. This gives the protein CASTLWDRSETQYF.

This clonotype was recorded a few times. The chain recombines TRBV6-6 with TRBJ1-1; D is undetermined. This CDR3 spans 14 amino acids. CDR1 is MNHNY and CDR2 is SVGAGI in the germline V gene (reference sequence). The V end lost 6 bases, the J end lost 4 bases, and 15 bases lay between the germline ends. CDR3 region: CASSVTPRSTEAFF. CDR3 DNA sequence: TGTGCCAGCAGCGTAACCCCGAGGAGCACTGAAGCTTTCTTT.

This clonotype has a handful of counts. The chain has TRBV15 and TRBJ2-4; the D is unclear. The J call may be wrong; the DNA end is better matched by TRBJ2-7. Germline V lookup: CDR1 LNHNV, CDR2 YYDKDF (reference sequence). CDR3 length equals 13 residues. The CDR3 DNA is TGTGCCGCCGTGGTTGCCTACAGATACGAGCAGTACTTC. This gives the protein CAAVVAYRYEQYF.

The chain is built from TRBV2 and TRBJ2-7; possibly TRBD1 for D (6 bases). The CDR3 consists of 17 residues. The germline CDR1 and CDR2 sequences are SNHLY and FYNNEI. The V and J ends lost 2 bases and 3 bases respectively, with 20 bases between them. CDR3: CASSEYYIGQSYYEQYF. The CDR3 region has the DNA TGTGCCAGCAGTGAATATTACATAGGACAGTCTTACTACGAGCAGTACTTC.

The CDR3 nucleotides read TGTGCCAGCTCACCACGCGGGGGGATTTACAATGAGCAGTTCTTC. It specifies CASSPRGGIYNEQFF. The genes are TRBV18 and TRBJ2-1; 8 positions agree with TRBD2. Germline CDR1 KGHSH, CDR2 LQKENI. This CDR3 region has 15 residues. J gave up 4 bases and V 1 base, and 3 bases lay outside the gene matches.

A few counts support this clonotype. The CDR3 reads CSVLQDRGYYEQYF. The DNA for the CDR3 is TGCAGCGTTCTCCAGGACAGGGGGTACTACGAGCAGTACTTC. The V gene is TRBV29-1, the J gene TRBJ2-7; 10 bases match TRBD1. V dropped 5 bases and J dropped 3; count of bases not matched to a gene: 7. Germline CDR1 reads SQVTM; CDR2 reads ANQGSEA. The CDR3 has 14 residues.

The chain links TRBV24-1 to TRBJ2-4, with D hard to call. The J call may be wrong; the DNA end is better matched by TRBJ2-7. Germline V gene data show CDR1 as KGHDR and CDR2 as SFDVKD. CDR3 length: 12 residues. The CDR3 nucleotides are TGTGCCACCAGTGATGCAGCCTACGAGCAGTACTTC. As protein: CATSDAAYEQYF.

This clonotype was seen a handful of times. The rearrangement uses TRBV20-1 and TRBJ2-7, with 9 bases that match TRBD2. V was clipped by 0 bases and J by 1 base; unmatched bases: 10. CDR1 is DFQATT, CDR2 SNEGSKA, per germline (reference sequence). This CDR3 region has 17 residues. CDR3 in amino acids: CSARDTQGSGGSYEQYF. In nucleotides, the CDR3 is TGCAGTGCTAGAGATACTCAGGGTAGCGGGGGTTCCTACGAGCAGTACTTC.

This clonotype appeared a few times. The CDR3 region has the DNA TGTGCCAGCAGCTTGATCGATACCGGGGAGCTGTTTTTT. Protein sequence: CASSLIDTGELFF. J is TRBJ2-2 and V is TRBV5-5; D ambiguous. V was trimmed by 1 base and J by 5 bases, leaving 6 bases between them. Germline loops: CDR1 SGHKS, CDR2 YYEKEE (reference sequence). The CDR3 totals 13 residues.

The CDR3 sequence: CASSPLGTVSTDTQYF. The DNA for the CDR3 is TGTGCCAGCTCACCCCTCGGGACAGTGAGCACAGATACGCAGTATTTT. This rearrangement joins TRBV18 to TRBJ2-3, with 7 bases fitting TRBD1. Germline CDR1 and CDR2: KGHSH and LQKENI. Trimming at V came to 3 bases and at J to 0 bases, leaving 6 bases not matched to a gene. The CDR3 totals 16 residues.

The chain combines TRBV27 with TRBJ2-1; TRBD2 matches at 8 bases. J gave up 3 bases and V 7 bases, and 8 bases lay outside the gene matches. Per the germline V gene, CDR1 is MNHEY and CDR2 is SMNVEV (reference sequence). The CDR3 has 15 amino acids. The CDR3 spells CASNFLGTSYNEQFF. The CDR3 nucleotides are TGTGCCAGCAACTTCCTCGGGACTAGCTACAATGAGCAGTTCTTC.

The V gene is TRBV9, the J gene TRBJ1-1; D perhaps matches TRBD1 (6 bases). Germline CDR1 is SGDLS and CDR2 is YYNGEE. V lost 3 bases and J lost 9, with 18 bases in between. The length of the CDR3 is 14 residues. CDR3 bases: TGTGCCAGCAGCGGAGGGGGTAAGGATTACAAAGCTTTCTTT. Its protein is CASSGGGKDYKAFF.

This rearrangement joins TRBV4-2 to TRBJ2-7; 8 nucleotides agree with TRBD1. The CDR3 is 17 amino acids. Looked up from germline, CDR1 is LGHNA and CDR2 is YNFKEQ. V lost 0 bases, J lost 0 bases, and 7 bases stayed unmatched. Here the CDR3 reads CASSQDLIGTGSYEQYF. In DNA form, the CDR3 reads TGTGCCAGCAGCCAAGATCTGATCGGGACAGGCTCCTACGAGCAGTACTTC.

The rearrangement joins TRBV29-1 to TRBJ2-7, with 11 positions matching TRBD1. The CDR3 spans 15 residues. Trimming cost V 7 bases and J 5 bases; bases outside gene matches: 13. CDR1 is SQVTM and CDR2 is ANQGSEA in the germline V gene. For the CDR3, the DNA is TGCAGCGCCTCCACCAGGGGGACAGGGGGAAACGAGCAGTACTTC. Protein: CSASTRGTGGNEQYF.

Notes on this clonotype: Mismatch with germline at one junction end may stem from a read error. This rearrangement joins TRBV15 to TRBJ2-7; no definite D call. CDR1 and CDR2 from the germline V gene are LNHNV and YYDKDF (reference sequence). The CDR3 sequence is 14 residues long. The CDR3 region is CVTSRDKGPYEQYF. The CDR3 nucleotides read TGTGTCACCAGCAGAGATAAAGGACCCTACGAGCAGTACTTC.

This clonotype turned up a few times. The chain recombines TRBV4-2 with TRBJ2-1; 7 bases are shared with TRBD1. The CDR3 loop spans 14 amino acids. Germline V lookup: CDR1 LGHNA, CDR2 YNFKEQ. Unmatched junction bases numbered 0, after V lost 2 bases and J lost 2 bases. CDR3 in amino acids: CASSQQGAYNEQFF. Here the CDR3 DNA reads TGTGCCAGCAGCCAACAGGGGGCCTACAATGAGCAGTTCTTC.

The V call is TRBV7-2, the J call TRBJ2-2, with unresolved D. The CDR3 covers 16 residues. Germline-derived CDR1 and CDR2 are SGHTA and FQGNSA. Trimming removed 3 bases at V and 3 bases at J, with 14 bases between. Here the CDR3 reads CASSLSQNDYTGELFF. In nucleotides, the CDR3 is TGTGCCAGCAGCTTGTCTCAGAACGATTACACCGGGGAGCTGTTTTTT.

In the case of this clonotype: The junction does not match germline at one end; this may be a read error. The V call is TRBV7-9, the J call TRBJ2-3; tentative D call: TRBD1 (7 bases). Looked up from germline, CDR1 is SEHNR and CDR2 is FQNEAQ (reference sequence). This CDR3 comprises 17 residues. CDR3 DNA: TGCGCCAGCAGCTCAAGCAGACAGGGACTTAGCACAGATACGCAGTATTTT. This sequence encodes CASSSSRQGLSTDTQYF.

This clonotype was counted between two and nine times. The gene calls are TRBV4-1 and TRBJ1-4; TRBD1 matches at 8 bases. The CDR3 runs to 14 residues. V shed 4 bases, J shed 7 bases, and the junction held 5 bases outside the gene matches. From germline, CDR1 is MGHRA and CDR2 YSYEKL. CDR3 loop: CASSPGDRREKLFF. Here the CDR3 DNA reads TGCGCCAGCAGCCCCGGGGACAGGCGTGAAAAACTGTTTTTT.

This clonotype was picked up many times. The chain carries TRBV7-2 and TRBJ1-2; tentatively, D is TRBD1 (5 bases). Germline CDR1 is SGHTA and CDR2 is FQGNSA. V lost 1 base and J 5 bases, leaving 8 bases between the germline ends. The CDR3 sequence is 13 residues long. The CDR3 nucleotides are TGTGCCAGCAGCTTAGACAGGCGATATGGCTACACCTTC. Residues: CASSLDRRYGYTF.

This clonotype occurred a few times. The CDR3 DNA reads TGCAGTGCCCTGTGGGAGCTAACTAGCACAGATACGCAGTATTTT. This encodes CSALWELTSTDTQYF. The chain is built from TRBV20-1 and TRBJ2-3, with a tentative D call TRBD2 (5 bases). This CDR3 comprises 15 residues. CDR1 and CDR2 from the germline V gene are DFQATT and SNEGSKA (reference sequence). Trimming left V 6 bases short and J 0 bases short, with 16 bases between.

This clonotype was seen more than once but under ten times. This rearrangement joins TRBV6-1 to TRBJ1-2, with TRBD1 identical over 7 bases. In germline, CDR1 is MNHNS, CDR2 SASEGT. V lost 6 bases to trimming and J lost 2 bases; unmatched junction nucleotides: 9. The CDR3 has 15 amino acids. This chain's CDR3 is CASSETGLQNYGYTF. The CDR3 bases are TGTGCCAGCAGCGAGACAGGGCTACAAAACTATGGCTACACCTTC.

This clonotype was found a few times. J is TRBJ1-2 and V is TRBV12-3 or TRBV12-4, with a weak D call TRBD1 (5 bases). The CDR3 length is 15 residues. Trimming pared 5 bases from V and 4 bases from J, leaving 17 bases between. Here the CDR3 DNA reads TGTGCCAGCAGTCTTCTACAGGCGTCTCGCTATGGCTACACCTTC. It encodes CASSLLQASRYGYTF.

J is TRBJ2-2 and V is TRBV5-6; D is possibly TRBD1 or TRBD2 (6 bases each). Per the germline V gene, CDR1 is SGHDT and CDR2 is YYEEEE. The CDR3 consists of 16 residues. The V and J ends lost 2 bases and 2 bases respectively, with 13 bases between them. CDR3 bases: TGTGCCAGCAGCTTATTCGCGGGGACAAACACCGGGGAGCTGTTTTTT. The encoded protein is CASSLFAGTNTGELFF.

In its sample, this clonotype was seen a few times. The genes are TRBV4-1 and TRBJ2-5; perhaps TRBD1 as D (6 bases). The J call may be faulty, since TRBJ2-7 better matches the DNA end. CDR1 and CDR2 from the germline V gene are MGHRA and YSYEKL. The CDR3 is 15 residues long. DNA for the CDR3: TGCGCCAGCAGCCAAGAAACAGGGAACTACTACGAGCAGTACTTC. It yields the protein CASSQETGNYYEQYF.

The table lists this clonotype with many counts. CDR3 loop: CASSQGGGYEQYF. The CDR3 DNA reads as TGCGCCAGCAGCCAAGGCGGGGGCTACGAGCAGTACTTC. This sequence joins TRBV4-3 and TRBJ2-7; 7 bases map to TRBD2. After removal of 1 base from V and 3 bases from J, the junction contained 0 bases not matched to a gene. This CDR3 contains 13 residues. CDR1 LGHNA and CDR2 YSLEER come from the germline V gene.

V is TRBV5-5 and J is TRBJ2-1, with 10 bases identical to TRBD1. CDR3 length equals 15 residues. The germline gives CDR1 SGHKS, CDR2 YYEKEE (reference sequence). V lost 3 bases to trimming and J lost 2 bases; unmatched junction nucleotides: 2. The chain's CDR3 is CASSWGTGAYNEQFF. CDR3 in DNA: TGTGCCAGCAGCTGGGGGACAGGGGCCTACAATGAGCAGTTCTTC.

This clonotype came up a few times. CDR3 residues: CASSSVGSYGYTF. The CDR3 DNA reads TGCGCCAGCAGTTCTGTGGGGTCCTATGGCTACACCTTC. This rearrangement joins TRBV5-1 to TRBJ1-2; D gene unclear. Per germline, CDR1 SGHRS and CDR2 YFSETQ. Between the trimmed V and J ends, which lost 5 bases and 4 bases, there was a span of 12 bases. The CDR3 has 13 residues.